This TCR beta chain was profiled in a study of T-cell reconstitution after alpha-beta-depleted transplantation in children. This clonotype was counted between two and nine times. V was clipped by 5 bases and J by 1 base, with 8 bases between them. The CDR3 spans 13 residues. CDR1 and CDR2 (germline): KGHSH, LQKENI. This sample's TCRbeta library carried unique molecular identifier barcodes. MiXCR, applied by TCRdb to the PCR reads, yields one record per CDR3 protein. Of roughly 500,000 distinct CDR3 sequences listed, 32% are singletons. The chain is built from TRBV18 and TRBJ1-1; D gene uncertain. The input for sequencing was PBMCs from the stem cell graft donor, taken from the stem cell graft. The clonotype was recovered from a human donor who donated a stem cell graft to a child with aplastic anemia. The CDR3: CASSGSGNTEAFF. CDR3 nucleotide sequence: TGTGCCAGCTCAGGAAGTGGGAACACTGAAGCTTTCTTT.